These 17 T cell receptor beta chains were sequenced from one sample in a study of T cell repertoires in cytomegalovirus infection. These receptors' antigens are unknown. TCRdb processed the reads anew with MiXCR; each CDR3 protein has one entry. The sample carries some 500,000 distinct CDR3 sequences, roughly 42% recorded once. Material: cultured PBMCs, obtained from culture after CMV antigen stimulation. The receptor source for this set is a human donor in good health (CMV status not recorded). Some clones in this sample may be carry-over from other donors' samples.

Worth noting for this clonotype: An end of the junction does not agree with germline; a read error may underlie this. The chain is built from TRBV27 and TRBJ2-2; 7 bases are shared with TRBD2. This CDR3 is built from 15 residues. CDR1 is MNHEY, CDR2 SMNVEV, per germline (reference sequence). Here the CDR3 DNA reads TGTGCCAGCAGCTCCCGGACTAGTGCCACCGGGGAGCTGTTGTTT. Encoded protein: CASSSRTSATGELLF.

The chain is built from TRBV6-4 and TRBJ1-4; perhaps TRBD1 as D (5 bases). Per the germline V gene, CDR1 is MRHNA and CDR2 is SNTAGT. CDR3 length: 15 residues. Trimming shortened V by 3 bases and J by 8 bases, and 16 bases separated the two germline ends. In nucleotides, the CDR3 is TGTGCCAGCAGTGAGTCCGCGGGGGTGGACGAAAAACTGTTTTTT. Translated, it gives CASSESAGVDEKLFF.

The chain employs TRBV5-6 and TRBJ2-7; 11 nucleotides match TRBD2. This CDR3 contains 15 residues. With 2 bases clipped from V and 12 bases from J, the junction kept 13 bases outside the gene matches. Looked up from germline, CDR1 is SGHDT and CDR2 is YYEEEE. The CDR3 bases are TGTGCCAGCAGCTTTGCCGGGACTAGCGGCTTGGGACGGTACTTC. This codes for CASSFAGTSGLGRYF.

This clonotype was counted ten times or more. The chain couples TRBV7-2 to TRBJ2-5; D may be TRBD2 (6 bases). V lost 2 bases to trimming and J lost 3 bases, with 10 bases between them. CDR3 length: 14 amino acids. Germline CDR1 SGHTA, CDR2 FQGNSA. CDR3 residues: CASSLWREKETQYF. CDR3 in DNA: TGTGCCAGCAGCTTATGGCGGGAAAAAGAGACCCAGTACTTC. Using reference TRBV7-2 and TRBJ2-5 for the parts outside the CDR3, the full variable domain is GAGVSQSPSNKVTEKGKDVELRCDPISGHTALYWYRQSLGQGLEFLIYFQGNSAPDKSGLPSDRFSAERTGGSVSTLTIQRTQQEDSAVYLCASSLWREKETQYFGPGTRLLVL.

The table lists this clonotype with a few counts. The rearrangement links TRBV7-8 to TRBJ1-5; D gene ambiguous. The CDR3 extends over 16 amino acids. The germline gives CDR1 SGHVS, CDR2 FQNEAQ. V gave up 5 bases and J gave up 0 bases, with 14 bases separating them. The CDR3 reads CASSPREIYSNQPQHF. The DNA for the CDR3 is TGTGCCAGCAGCCCCCGTGAGATTTATAGCAATCAGCCCCAGCATTTT.

The V and J genes are TRBV7-9 and TRBJ2-5; the D is unclear. The V end was cut by 2 bases, the J end by 1 base, with 8 bases between. The CDR3 consists of 14 residues. The germline V gene encodes CDR1 SEHNR and CDR2 FQNEAQ (reference sequence). This CDR3 reads CASSLLLSQETQYF. For the CDR3, the DNA is TGTGCCAGCAGCTTACTGCTGAGCCAAGAGACCCAGTACTTC.

V is TRBV6-1 and J is TRBJ2-4, with D possibly TRBD2 on 6 matching bases. Trimming removed 6 bases from V and 8 bases from J, with 14 bases in between. Germline CDR1 MNHNS, CDR2 SASEGT. The CDR3 length is 13 residues. The CDR3 loop is CASRGGPGYIQYF. Here the CDR3 DNA reads TGTGCCAGCAGGGGGGGACCCGGGTACATTCAGTACTTC.

CDR3 loop: CASSSTGAANTDTQYF. CDR3 DNA sequence: TGTGCCAGCAGCTCGACCGGCGCGGCGAACACAGATACGCAGTATTTT. The chain combines TRBV4-2 with TRBJ2-3; no definite D call. The CDR3 contains 16 residues. The V end lost 5 bases, the J end lost 2 bases, and 17 bases lay between the germline ends. Germline V lookup: CDR1 LGHNA, CDR2 YNFKEQ.

V gene TRBV24-1 combines with J gene TRBJ2-1, with TRBD2 matching 12 bases. Germline V gene data show CDR1 as KGHDR and CDR2 as SFDVKD. J gave up 5 bases and V 0 bases, and 7 bases lay outside the gene matches. This CDR3 has 18 amino acids. CDR3 sequence (DNA): TGTGCCACCAGTGATTTGTGGGCTAGCGGGGGGGAGAACAATGAGCAGTTCTTC. Protein product: CATSDLWASGGENNEQFF.

This clonotype was observed many times. This chain uses TRBV18 with TRBJ2-1, with 8 bases identical to TRBD2. The CDR3 runs 15 residues. The germline CDR1 and CDR2 sequences are KGHSH and LQKENI. The V gene end was trimmed by 8 bases and the J gene end by 4 bases; junction bases not matched to a gene: 10. This CDR3 reads CASSPTSGAYNEQFF. CDR3 bases: TGTGCCAGCAGCCCCACTAGCGGAGCTTACAATGAGCAGTTCTTC.

The rearrangement joins TRBV7-9 to TRBJ2-7, with no clear D. Per germline, CDR1 SEHNR and CDR2 FQNEAQ (reference sequence). The CDR3 totals 15 residues. V gave up 4 bases and J gave up 2 bases, with 15 bases separating them. The CDR3 DNA is TGTGCCAGCAGCTCAGACCAGGCACCTACCTACGAGCAGTACTTC. Translated, it gives CASSSDQAPTYEQYF.

This chain links TRBV4-3 with TRBJ2-2, with no clear D. V lost 4 bases and J lost 5, with 20 bases in between. This CDR3 is 17 amino acids long. Germline CDR1 reads LGHNA; CDR2 reads YSLEER. CDR3 sequence reads: CASSPQGPKGLTGELFF. CDR3 DNA: TGCGCCAGCAGCCCTCAAGGCCCAAAGGGCCTGACCGGGGAGCTGTTTTTT.

The chain uses TRBV6-1 and TRBJ2-1, with 7 bases that match TRBD2. There are 16 residues in the CDR3. Germline V gives CDR1 MNHNS, CDR2 SASEGT. Trimming at V came to 5 bases and at J to 0 bases, leaving 7 bases not matched to a gene. CDR3 sequence (DNA): TGTGCCAGCAGTCGGACCCGGGACTACTCCTACAATGAGCAGTTCTTC. Residues: CASSRTRDYSYNEQFF.

This clonotype was observed a handful of times. The rearrangement joins TRBV7-2 to TRBJ2-3; TRBD2 matches 9 bases. The junction had 7 bases not matched to a gene; V was cut back by 6 bases and J by 6 bases. The germline CDR1 and CDR2 sequences are SGHTA and FQGNSA. This CDR3 is 14 amino acids long. The CDR3 DNA is TGTGCCAGCAGTTTGGGCGGGGGGGGGGATACGCAGTATTTT. This gives the protein CASSLGGGGDTQYF.

This clonotype has a count of ten or more. The chain has TRBV7-2 and TRBJ2-2; D might be TRBD2 (6 bases). The germline gives CDR1 SGHTA, CDR2 FQGNSA. V was clipped by 2 bases and J by 3 bases, with 10 bases between them. CDR3 length: 15 amino acids. Written as DNA, the CDR3 is TGTGCCAGCAGCTTACGGCGGGATGACACCGGGGAGCTGTTTTTT. Translated, it gives CASSLRRDDTGELFF.

The chain recombines TRBV6-6 with TRBJ2-7; D gene unclear. In germline, CDR1 is MNHNY, CDR2 SVGAGI (reference sequence). This CDR3 region has 13 residues. V was trimmed by 6 bases and J by 2 bases, leaving 11 bases between them. In DNA, the CDR3 is TGTGCCAGCAGCTACGACGATACCTACGAGCAGTACTTC. This codes for CASSYDDTYEQYF.

This clonotype showed up many times. The chain joins TRBV7-2 to TRBJ1-4; TRBD1 is a possible D gene (6 bases). The CDR3 is 15 residues long. In germline, CDR1 is SGHTA, CDR2 FQGNSA. Trimming took 5 bases from V and 2 from J, leaving 12 bases between them. The chain's CDR3 is CASSPRTGTNEKLFF. Written as DNA, the CDR3 is TGTGCCAGCAGCCCTCGAACAGGGACTAATGAAAAACTGTTTTTT.